This T cell receptor beta chain was captured by sequencing in a study of T cells after yellow fever vaccination. Turning to the study itself: Preparing low-cell-number fractions relied on SMART-Seq v4 Ultra Low Input.

TCRdb analysed the 5' RACE reads with MiXCR anew, one entry per CDR3 protein. This sample carries about 58,000 distinct CDR3 sequences, more than 5.5% of them seen once, and the ten largest clones take under 45%. This CDR3 has 15 amino acids. Germline assignment: CDR1 LGHNA and CDR2 YSLEER. V shed 4 bases and J shed 7 bases, with 17 bases lying between them. The sample was CD8+ T cells sorted from PBMCs, taken on the day of the first yellow fever vaccination. The TCR originated in a young man who received the YFV17D yellow fever vaccine. This chain connects TRBV4-3 to TRBJ1-5; D remains unclear. The chain's CDR3 is CASSRRWGDGQPQHF. Here the CDR3 DNA reads TGCGCCAGCAGCCGACGCTGGGGAGATGGCCAGCCCCAGCATTTT.